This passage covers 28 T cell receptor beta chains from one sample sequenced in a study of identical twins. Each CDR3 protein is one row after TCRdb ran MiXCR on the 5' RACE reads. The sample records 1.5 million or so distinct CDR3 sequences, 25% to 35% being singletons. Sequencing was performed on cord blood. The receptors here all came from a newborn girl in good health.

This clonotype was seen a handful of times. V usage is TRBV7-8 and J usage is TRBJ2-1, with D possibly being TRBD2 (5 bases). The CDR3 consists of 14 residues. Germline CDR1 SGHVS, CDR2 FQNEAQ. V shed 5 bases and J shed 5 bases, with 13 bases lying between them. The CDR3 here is CASSQTIRDNEQFF. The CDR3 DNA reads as TGTGCCAGCAGCCAGACTATTCGTGACAATGAGCAGTTCTTC.

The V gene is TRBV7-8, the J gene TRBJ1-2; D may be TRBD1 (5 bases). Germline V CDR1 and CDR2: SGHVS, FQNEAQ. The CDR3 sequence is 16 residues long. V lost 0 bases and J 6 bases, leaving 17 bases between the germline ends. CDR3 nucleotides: TGTGCCAGCAGCTTAGCCTCCCGACGACAGTACGATGGCTACACCTTC. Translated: CASSLASRRQYDGYTF.

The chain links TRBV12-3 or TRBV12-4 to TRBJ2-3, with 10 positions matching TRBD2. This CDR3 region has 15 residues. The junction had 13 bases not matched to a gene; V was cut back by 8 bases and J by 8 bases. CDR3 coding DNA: TGTGCCAGCCGGTGCGAGCGGGAGGGCCAGGGTACGCAGTATTTT. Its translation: CASRCEREGQGTQYF.

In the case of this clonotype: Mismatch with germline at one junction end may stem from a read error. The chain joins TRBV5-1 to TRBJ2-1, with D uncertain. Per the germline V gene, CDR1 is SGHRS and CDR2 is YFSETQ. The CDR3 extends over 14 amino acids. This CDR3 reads CASGYFPYYSEQFF. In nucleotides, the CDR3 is TGCGCCAGCGGGTATTTTCCCTACTACAGTGAGCAGTTCTTC.

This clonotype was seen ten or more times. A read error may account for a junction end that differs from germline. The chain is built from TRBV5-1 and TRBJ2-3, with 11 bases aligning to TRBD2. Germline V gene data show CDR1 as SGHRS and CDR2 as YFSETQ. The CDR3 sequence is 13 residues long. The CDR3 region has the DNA TGTGCCAGCAGTAGCGGGGGGGCAGATACGCAGTATTTT. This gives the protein CASSSGGADTQYF.

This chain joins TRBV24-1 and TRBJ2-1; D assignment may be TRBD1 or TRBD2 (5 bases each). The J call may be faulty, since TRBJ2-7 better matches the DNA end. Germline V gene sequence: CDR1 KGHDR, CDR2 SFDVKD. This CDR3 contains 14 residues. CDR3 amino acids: CATSGTPRSNEQYF. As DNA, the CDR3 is TGTGCCACCTCCGGGACCCCAAGGAGTAATGAGCAGTACTTC.

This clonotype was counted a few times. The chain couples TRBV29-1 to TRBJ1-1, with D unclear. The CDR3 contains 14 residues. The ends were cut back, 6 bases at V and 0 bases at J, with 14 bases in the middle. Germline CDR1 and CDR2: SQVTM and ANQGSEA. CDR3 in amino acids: CSVGRPPLNTEAFF. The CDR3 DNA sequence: TGCAGCGTAGGACGGCCACCGTTGAACACTGAAGCTTTCTTT.

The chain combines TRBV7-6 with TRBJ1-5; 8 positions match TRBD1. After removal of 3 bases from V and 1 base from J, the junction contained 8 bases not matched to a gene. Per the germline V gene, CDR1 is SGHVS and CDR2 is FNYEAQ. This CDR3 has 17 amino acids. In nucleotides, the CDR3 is TGTGCCAGCAGCTTGACCGCAGGGGGCTTAAGCAATCAGCCCCAGCATTTT. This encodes CASSLTAGGLSNQPQHF. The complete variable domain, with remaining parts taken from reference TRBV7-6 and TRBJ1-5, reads GAGVSQSPRYKVTKRGQDVALRCDPISGHVSLYWYRQALGQGPEFLTYFNYEAQQDKSGLPNDRFSAERPEGSISTLTIQRTEQRDSAMYRCASSLTAGGLSNQPQHFGDGTRLSIL.

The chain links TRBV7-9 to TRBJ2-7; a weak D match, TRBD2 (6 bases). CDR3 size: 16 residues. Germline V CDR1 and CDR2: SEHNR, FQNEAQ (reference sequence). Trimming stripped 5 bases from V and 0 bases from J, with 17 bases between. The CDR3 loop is CASSLGPSAGSYEQYF. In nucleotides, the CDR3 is TGTGCCAGCAGCCTAGGTCCTAGCGCAGGCTCCTACGAGCAGTACTTC.

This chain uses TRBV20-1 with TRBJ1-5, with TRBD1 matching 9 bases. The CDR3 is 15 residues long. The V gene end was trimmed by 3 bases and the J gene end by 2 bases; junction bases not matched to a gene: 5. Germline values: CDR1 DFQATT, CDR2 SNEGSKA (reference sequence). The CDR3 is CSASGRDRGNQPQHF. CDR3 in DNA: TGCAGTGCTAGCGGCCGGGACAGGGGCAATCAGCCCCAGCATTTT.

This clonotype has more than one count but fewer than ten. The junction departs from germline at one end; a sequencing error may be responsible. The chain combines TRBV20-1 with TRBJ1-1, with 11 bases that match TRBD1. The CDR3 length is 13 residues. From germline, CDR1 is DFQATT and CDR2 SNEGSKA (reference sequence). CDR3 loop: CSARDRGLTEAFF. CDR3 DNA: TGTAGTGCTAGGGACAGGGGGTTGACTGAAGCTTTCTTT.

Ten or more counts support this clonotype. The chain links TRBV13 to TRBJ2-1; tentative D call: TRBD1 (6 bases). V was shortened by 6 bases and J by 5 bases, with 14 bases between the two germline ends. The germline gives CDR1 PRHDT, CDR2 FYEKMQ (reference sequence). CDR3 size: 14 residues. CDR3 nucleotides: TGTGCCAGCAGGCAAGGGGGAAGGAACAATGAGCAGTTCTTC. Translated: CASRQGGRNNEQFF. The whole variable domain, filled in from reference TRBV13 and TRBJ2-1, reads AAGVIQSPRHLIKEKRETATLKCYPIPRHDTVYWYQQGPGQDPQFLISFYEKMQSDKGSIPDRFSAQQFSDYHSELNMSSLELGDSALYFCASRQGGRNNEQFFGPGTRLTVL.

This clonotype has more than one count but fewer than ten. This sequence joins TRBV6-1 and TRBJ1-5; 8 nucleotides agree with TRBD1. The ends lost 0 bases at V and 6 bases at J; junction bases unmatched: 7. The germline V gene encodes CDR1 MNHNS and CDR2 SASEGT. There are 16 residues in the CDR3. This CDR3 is CASSEARTGIGQPQHF. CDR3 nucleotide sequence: TGTGCCAGCAGTGAAGCGCGGACAGGGATAGGTCAGCCCCAGCATTTT.

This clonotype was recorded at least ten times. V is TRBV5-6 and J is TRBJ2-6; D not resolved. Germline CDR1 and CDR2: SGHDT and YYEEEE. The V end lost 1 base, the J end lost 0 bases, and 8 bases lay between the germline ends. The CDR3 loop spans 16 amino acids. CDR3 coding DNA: TGTGCCAGCAGCTTGTTTACAAGCTCTGGGGCCAACGTCCTGACTTTC. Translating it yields CASSLFTSSGANVLTF.

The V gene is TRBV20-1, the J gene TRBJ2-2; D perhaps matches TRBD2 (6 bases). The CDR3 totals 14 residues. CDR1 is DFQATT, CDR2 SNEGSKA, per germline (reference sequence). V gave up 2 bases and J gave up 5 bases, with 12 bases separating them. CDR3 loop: CSARSSGTTGELFF. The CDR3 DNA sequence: TGCAGTGCTAGATCCTCCGGGACTACCGGGGAGCTGTTTTTT.

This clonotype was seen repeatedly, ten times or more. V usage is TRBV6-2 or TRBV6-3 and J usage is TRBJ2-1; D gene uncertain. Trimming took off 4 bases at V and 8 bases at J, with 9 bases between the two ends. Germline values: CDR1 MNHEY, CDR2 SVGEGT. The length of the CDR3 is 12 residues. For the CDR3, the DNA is TGTGCCAGCAGTTCAGAGGTCGATGAGCAGTTCTTC. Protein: CASSSEVDEQFF.

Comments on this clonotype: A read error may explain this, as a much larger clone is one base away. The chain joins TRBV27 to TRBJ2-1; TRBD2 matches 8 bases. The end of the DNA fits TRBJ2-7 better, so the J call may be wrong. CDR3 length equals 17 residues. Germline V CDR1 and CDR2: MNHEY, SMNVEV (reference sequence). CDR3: CASSFRGLAGSYNEQYF. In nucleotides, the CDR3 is TGTGCCAGCAGTTTCAGGGGCCTAGCGGGTTCCTACAATGAGCAGTACTTC.

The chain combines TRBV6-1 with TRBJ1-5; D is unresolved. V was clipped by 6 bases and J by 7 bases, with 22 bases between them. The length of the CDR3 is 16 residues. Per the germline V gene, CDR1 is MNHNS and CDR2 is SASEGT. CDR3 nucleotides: TGTGCCAGCAGCCCCACCCCTAAGGGCTTCGGGCAGCCCCAGCATTTT. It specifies CASSPTPKGFGQPQHF.

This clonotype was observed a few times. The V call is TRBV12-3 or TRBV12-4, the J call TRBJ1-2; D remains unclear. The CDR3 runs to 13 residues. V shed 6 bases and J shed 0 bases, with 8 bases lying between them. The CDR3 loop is CASRVSSNYGYTF. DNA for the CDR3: TGTGCCAGCAGAGTATCGTCTAACTATGGCTACACCTTC.

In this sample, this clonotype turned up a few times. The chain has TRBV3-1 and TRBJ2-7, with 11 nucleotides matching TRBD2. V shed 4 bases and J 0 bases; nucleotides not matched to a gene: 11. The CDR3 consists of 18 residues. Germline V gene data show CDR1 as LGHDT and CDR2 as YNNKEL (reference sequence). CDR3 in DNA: TGTGCCAGCAGCCCCTCCTGGACTAGCGGGTTCAGCTCCTACGAGCAGTACTTC. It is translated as CASSPSWTSGFSSYEQYF.

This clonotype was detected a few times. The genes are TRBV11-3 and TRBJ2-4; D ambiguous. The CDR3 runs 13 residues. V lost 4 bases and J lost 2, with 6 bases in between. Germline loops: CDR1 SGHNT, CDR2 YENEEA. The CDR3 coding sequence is TGTGCCAGCAGCTCCGGGCCCAAAAACATTCAGTACTTC. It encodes CASSSGPKNIQYF.

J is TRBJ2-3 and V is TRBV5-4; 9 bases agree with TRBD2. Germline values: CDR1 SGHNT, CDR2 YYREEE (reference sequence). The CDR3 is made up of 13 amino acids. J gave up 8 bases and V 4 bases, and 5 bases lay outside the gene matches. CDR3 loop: CASSPMTSGTQYF. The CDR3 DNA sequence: TGTGCCAGCAGCCCGATGACTAGCGGTACGCAGTATTTT.

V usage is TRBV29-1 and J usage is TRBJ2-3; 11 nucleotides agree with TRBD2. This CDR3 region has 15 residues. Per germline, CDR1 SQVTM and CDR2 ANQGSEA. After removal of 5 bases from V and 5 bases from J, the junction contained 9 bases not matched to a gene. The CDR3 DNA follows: TGCAGCGTTCCAGTAGCGGGGGGGCCGAGAGATACGCAGTATTTT. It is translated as CSVPVAGGPRDTQYF.

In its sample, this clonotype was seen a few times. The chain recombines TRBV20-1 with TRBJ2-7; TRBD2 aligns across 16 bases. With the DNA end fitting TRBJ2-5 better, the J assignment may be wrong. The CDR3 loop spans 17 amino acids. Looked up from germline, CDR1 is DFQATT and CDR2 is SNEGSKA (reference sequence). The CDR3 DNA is TGCAGTGCTCGGGGGACTAGCGGGAGGGCCGGTTTAGGGACCCAGTACTTC. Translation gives CSARGTSGRAGLGTQYF.

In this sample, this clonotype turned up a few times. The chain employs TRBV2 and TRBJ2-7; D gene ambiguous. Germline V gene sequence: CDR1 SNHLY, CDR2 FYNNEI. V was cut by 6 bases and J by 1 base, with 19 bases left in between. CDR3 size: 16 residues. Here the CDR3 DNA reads TGTGCCAGCAGGTATCGGCAGTGGACGTGGTCCTACGAGCAGTACTTC. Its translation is CASRYRQWTWSYEQYF.

Written as DNA, the CDR3 is TGTGCCAGCAGTTACGGGGGATATACGCAGTATTTT. It codes for CASSYGGYTQYF. V is TRBV27 and J is TRBJ2-3; D might be TRBD2 (6 bases). The CDR3 sequence is 12 residues long. Germline assignment: CDR1 MNHEY and CDR2 SMNVEV (reference sequence). Trimming cost V 4 bases and J 7 bases, with 9 bases left between them.

CDR3 nucleotide sequence: TGTGCCAGCAGCGTGGTCAAAATCGGGGGGGCCTACAATGAGCAGTTCTTC. As protein: CASSVVKIGGAYNEQFF. This chain links TRBV9 with TRBJ2-1; 8 nucleotides align to TRBD2. The germline V gene has CDR1 SGDLS and CDR2 YYNGEE. The CDR3 covers 17 residues. Unmatched junction bases numbered 9, after V lost 2 bases and J lost 2 bases.

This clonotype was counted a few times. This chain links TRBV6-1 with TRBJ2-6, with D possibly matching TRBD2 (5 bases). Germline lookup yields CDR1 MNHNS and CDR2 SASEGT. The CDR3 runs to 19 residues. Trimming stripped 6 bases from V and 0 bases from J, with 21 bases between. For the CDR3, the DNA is TGTGCCAGCAGAAATCTCGGAGGCGCCCGAAGCTCTGGGGCCAACGTCCTGACTTTC. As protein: CASRNLGGARSSGANVLTF.